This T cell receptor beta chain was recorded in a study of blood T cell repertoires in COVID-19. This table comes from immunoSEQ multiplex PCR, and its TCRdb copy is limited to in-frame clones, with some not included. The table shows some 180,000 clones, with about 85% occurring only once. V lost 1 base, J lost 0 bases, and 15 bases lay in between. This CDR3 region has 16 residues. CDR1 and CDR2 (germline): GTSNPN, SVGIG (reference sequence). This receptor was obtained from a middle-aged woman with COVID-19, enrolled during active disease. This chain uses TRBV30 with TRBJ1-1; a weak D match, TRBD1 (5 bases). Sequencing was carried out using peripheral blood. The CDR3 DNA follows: TGTGCCTGGAGTGGGGAGCGGGGGGTGATGAACACTGAAGCTTTCTTT. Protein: CAWSGERGVMNTEAFF.